Following are 11 T cell receptor beta chains from one sample sequenced in a study of cytomegalovirus exposure and HLA in healthy donors. Primers for the PCR totalled 60 Vbeta and 13 Jbeta. Here immunoSEQ multiplex PCR was the method, and the copy in TCRdb shows in-frame clones only, minus some. The sample contains about 61,000 clones, roughly nine tenths of which appear only once. Sequenced sample: PBMCs. These receptors originate from a man between 25 and 39 years old in good health and CMV-seropositive.

CDR3 residues: CASSLSGFYGYTF. The DNA of the CDR3 is TGTGCCAGCAGTTTATCAGGCTTCTATGGCTACACCTTC. The chain joins TRBV28 to TRBJ1-2; D unclear. Per the germline V gene, CDR1 is MDHEN and CDR2 is SYDVKM. There are 13 residues in the CDR3. V gave up 1 base and J gave up 4 bases, with 7 bases separating them.

The chain is built from TRBV6-5 and TRBJ1-1; perhaps TRBD1 as D (6 bases). Germline loops: CDR1 MNHEY, CDR2 SVGAGI. The CDR3 extends over 15 amino acids. Trimming shortened V by 4 bases and J by 0 bases, and 12 bases separated the two germline ends. The CDR3 DNA reads as TGTGCCAGCAGTTTCTCAGGGGTGATGAACACTGAAGCTTTCTTT. It is translated as CASSFSGVMNTEAFF.

CDR3 region: CATQTTSSYNEQFF. In DNA, the CDR3 is TGTGCCACTCAAACTACCTCCTCCTACAATGAGCAGTTCTTC. The V and J genes are TRBV2 and TRBJ2-1; D ambiguous. V lost 10 bases, J lost 0 bases, and 13 bases lay in between. This CDR3 region has 14 residues. Germline V gene sequence: CDR1 SNHLY, CDR2 FYNNEI.

The J gene is TRBJ1-5, the V gene TRBV12-5; possible D gene TRBD1, 6 bases. V was shortened by 2 bases and J by 7 bases, with 12 bases between the two germline ends. This CDR3 contains 14 residues. In germline, CDR1 is LGHNT, CDR2 FRNRAP. CDR3 loop: CASGLSGTTQPQHF. The DNA of the CDR3 is TGTGCTAGTGGTTTGTCAGGGACAACGCAGCCCCAGCATTTT.

This clone was counted once. This chain uses TRBV20-1 with TRBJ2-1, with no clear D. The CDR3 length is 11 residues. Per the germline V gene, CDR1 is DFQATT and CDR2 is SNEGSKA (reference sequence). Between the trimmed V and J ends, which lost 3 bases and 5 bases, there was a span of 5 bases. Here the CDR3 DNA reads TGCAGTGCTAGGCAGGACAATGAGCAGTTCTTC. It is translated as CSARQDNEQFF.

This rearrangement joins TRBV28 to TRBJ1-2; TRBD1 is a possible D gene (5 bases). In germline, CDR1 is MDHEN, CDR2 SYDVKM. The CDR3 runs to 13 residues. The V end was cut by 5 bases, the J end by 0 bases, with 7 bases between. In DNA form, the CDR3 reads TGTGCCAGCAGTGCAGGGACTAACTATGGCTACACCTTC. Its translation: CASSAGTNYGYTF.

The CDR3 coding sequence is TGCGCCAGCAGTGACGGGGTTGGAAACACTGAAGCTTTCTTT. As protein: CASSDGVGNTEAFF. The chain uses TRBV10-1 and TRBJ1-1; D gene uncertain. Germline CDR1 is WNHNN and CDR2 is SYGVQD (reference sequence). V lost 3 bases to trimming and J lost 2 bases, with 10 bases between them. The CDR3 extends over 14 amino acids.

The rearrangement uses TRBV29-1 and TRBJ2-7; 9 nucleotides match TRBD1. CDR3 length: 13 residues. Germline assignment: CDR1 SQVTM and CDR2 ANQGSEA. V shed 6 bases, J shed 1 base, and the junction held 4 bases outside the gene matches. The CDR3: CSVGTGISYEQYF. The CDR3 region has the DNA TGCAGCGTCGGGACAGGGATTTCCTACGAGCAGTACTTC.

This clone was found once. The gene calls are TRBV6-6 and TRBJ1-2; D uncertain. The CDR3 runs to 13 residues. V shed 4 bases and J shed 8 bases, with 14 bases lying between them. CDR1 is MNHNY, CDR2 SVGAGI, per germline (reference sequence). The CDR3 DNA sequence: TGTGCCAGCAGTTTGGGCACCGGGAGCGGCTACACCTTC. Translation: CASSLGTGSGYTF.

This rearrangement joins TRBV29-1 to TRBJ2-5; the D is unclear. Germline V lookup: CDR1 SQVTM, CDR2 ANQGSEA. The V and J ends lost 3 bases and 5 bases respectively, with 10 bases between them. The CDR3 has 12 amino acids. As DNA, the CDR3 is TGCAGCGTTGAGCACTTAGAGGAGACCCAGTACTTC. Protein sequence: CSVEHLEETQYF.

The CDR3 is CASTLSLQGARGANVLTF. CDR3 nucleotide sequence: TGTGCCAGCACCCTGAGTTTGCAGGGGGCGCGTGGGGCCAACGTCCTGACTTTC. The rearrangement joins TRBV5-6 to TRBJ2-6, with TRBD1 identical over 8 bases. Germline assignment: CDR1 SGHDT and CDR2 YYEEEE. V lost 6 bases to trimming and J lost 3 bases; unmatched junction nucleotides: 14. The CDR3 has 18 residues.